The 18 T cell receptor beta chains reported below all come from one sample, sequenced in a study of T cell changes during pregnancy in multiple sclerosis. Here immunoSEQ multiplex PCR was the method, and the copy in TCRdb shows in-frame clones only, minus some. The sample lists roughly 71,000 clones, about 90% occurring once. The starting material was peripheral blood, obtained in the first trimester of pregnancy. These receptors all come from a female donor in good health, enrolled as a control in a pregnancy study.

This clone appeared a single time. DNA of the CDR3: TGTGCCAGCAGTGAAACTAGCGTTTACGAGCAGTACTTC. Translating it yields CASSETSVYEQYF. The rearrangement uses TRBV6-1 and TRBJ2-7; TRBD2 matches 7 bases. The germline CDR1 and CDR2 sequences are MNHNS and SASEGT. Trimming at V came to 2 bases and at J to 4 bases, leaving 2 bases not matched to a gene. The CDR3 covers 13 residues.

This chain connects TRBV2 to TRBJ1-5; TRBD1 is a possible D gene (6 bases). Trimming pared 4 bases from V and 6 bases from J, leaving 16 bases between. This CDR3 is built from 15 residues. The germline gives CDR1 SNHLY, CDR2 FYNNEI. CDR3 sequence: CASSVGTGGGQPQHF. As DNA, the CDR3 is TGTGCCAGCAGTGTAGGGACGGGAGGGGGTCAGCCCCAGCATTTT.

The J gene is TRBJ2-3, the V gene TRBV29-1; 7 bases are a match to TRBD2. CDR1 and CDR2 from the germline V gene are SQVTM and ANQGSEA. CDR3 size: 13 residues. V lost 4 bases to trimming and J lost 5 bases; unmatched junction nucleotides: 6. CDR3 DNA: TGCAGCGTTGGCGCGGGAGCCCTAGATACGCAGTATTTT. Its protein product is CSVGAGALDTQYF.

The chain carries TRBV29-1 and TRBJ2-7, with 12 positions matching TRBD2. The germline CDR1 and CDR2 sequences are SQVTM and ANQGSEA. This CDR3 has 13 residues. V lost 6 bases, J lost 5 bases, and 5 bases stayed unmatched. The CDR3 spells CSVYRLAGDEQYF. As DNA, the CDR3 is TGCAGCGTCTACCGACTAGCGGGAGACGAGCAGTACTTC.

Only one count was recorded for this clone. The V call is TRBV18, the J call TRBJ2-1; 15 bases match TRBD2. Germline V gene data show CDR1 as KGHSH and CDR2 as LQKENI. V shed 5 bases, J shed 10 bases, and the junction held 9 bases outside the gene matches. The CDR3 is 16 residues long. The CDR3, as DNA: TGTGCCAGCTCAGGACTAGCGGGAGGGAAATTATGGGAGCAGTTCTTC. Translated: CASSGLAGGKLWEQFF.

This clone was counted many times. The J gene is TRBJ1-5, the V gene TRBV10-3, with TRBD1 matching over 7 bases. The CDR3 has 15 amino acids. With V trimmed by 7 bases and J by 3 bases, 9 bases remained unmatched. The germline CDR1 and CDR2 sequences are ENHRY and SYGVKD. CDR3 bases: TGTGCCATCAACGGGGGGGACAGCCCCAATCAGCCCCAGCATTTT. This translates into CAINGGDSPNQPQHF.

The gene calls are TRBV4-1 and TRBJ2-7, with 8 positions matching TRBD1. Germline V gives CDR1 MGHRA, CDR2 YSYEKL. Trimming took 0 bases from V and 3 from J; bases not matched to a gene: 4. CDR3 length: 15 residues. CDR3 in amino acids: CASSQDHRGFYEQYF. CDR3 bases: TGCGCCAGCAGCCAAGATCACAGGGGGTTCTACGAGCAGTACTTC.

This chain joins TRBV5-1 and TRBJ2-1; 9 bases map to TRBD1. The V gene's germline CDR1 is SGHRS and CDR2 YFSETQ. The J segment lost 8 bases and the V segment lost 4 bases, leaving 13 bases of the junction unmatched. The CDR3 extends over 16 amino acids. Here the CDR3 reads CASSQRPGTGMHEQFF. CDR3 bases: TGCGCCAGCAGCCAGAGACCCGGGACAGGGATGCATGAGCAGTTCTTC.

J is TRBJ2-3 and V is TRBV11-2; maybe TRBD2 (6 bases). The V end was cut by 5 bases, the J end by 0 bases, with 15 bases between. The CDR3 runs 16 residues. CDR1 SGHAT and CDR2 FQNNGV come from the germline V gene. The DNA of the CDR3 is TGTGCCAGCAGCCAATTCCCCGGGAGCAGCACAGATACGCAGTATTTT. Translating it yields CASSQFPGSSTDTQYF.

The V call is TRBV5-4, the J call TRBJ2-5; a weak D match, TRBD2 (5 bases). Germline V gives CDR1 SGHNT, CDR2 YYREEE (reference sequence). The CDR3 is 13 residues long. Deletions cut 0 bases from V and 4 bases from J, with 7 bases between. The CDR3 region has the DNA TGTGCCAGCAGCTTGGCTAGCAGAGAGACCCAGTACTTC. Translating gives CASSLASRETQYF.

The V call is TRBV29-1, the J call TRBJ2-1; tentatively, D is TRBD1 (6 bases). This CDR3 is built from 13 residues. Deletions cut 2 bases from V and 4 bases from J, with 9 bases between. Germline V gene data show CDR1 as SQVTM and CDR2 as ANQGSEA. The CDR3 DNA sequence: TGCAGCGTTGAAAATACAGGGTACAATGAGCAGTTCTTC. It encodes CSVENTGYNEQFF.

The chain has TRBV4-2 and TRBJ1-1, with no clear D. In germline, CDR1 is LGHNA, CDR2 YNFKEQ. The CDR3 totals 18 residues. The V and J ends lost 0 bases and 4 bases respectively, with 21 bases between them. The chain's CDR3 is CASSQDPSGAGAFTEAFF. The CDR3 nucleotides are TGTGCCAGCAGCCAAGATCCGAGCGGCGCTGGTGCCTTCACTGAAGCTTTCTTT.

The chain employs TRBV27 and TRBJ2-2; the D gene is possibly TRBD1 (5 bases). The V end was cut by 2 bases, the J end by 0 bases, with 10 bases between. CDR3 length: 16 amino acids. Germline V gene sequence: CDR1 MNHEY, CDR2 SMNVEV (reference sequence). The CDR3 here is CASSLIPGSNTGELFF. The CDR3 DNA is TGTGCCAGCAGTTTAATCCCAGGGTCGAACACCGGGGAGCTGTTTTTT.

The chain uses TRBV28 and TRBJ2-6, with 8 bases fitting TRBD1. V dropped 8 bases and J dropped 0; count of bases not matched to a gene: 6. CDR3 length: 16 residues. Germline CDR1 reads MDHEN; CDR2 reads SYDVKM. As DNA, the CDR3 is TGTGCCAGCTCAGGGGGCGACAGCTCTGGGGCCAACGTCCTGACTTTC. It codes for CASSGGDSSGANVLTF.

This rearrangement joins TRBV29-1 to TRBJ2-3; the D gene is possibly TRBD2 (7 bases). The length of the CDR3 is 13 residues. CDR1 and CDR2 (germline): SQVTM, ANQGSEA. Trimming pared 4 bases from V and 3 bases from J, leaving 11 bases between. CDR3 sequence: CSVGEGETDTQYF. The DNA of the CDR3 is TGCAGCGTTGGGGAGGGGGAGACAGATACGCAGTATTTT.

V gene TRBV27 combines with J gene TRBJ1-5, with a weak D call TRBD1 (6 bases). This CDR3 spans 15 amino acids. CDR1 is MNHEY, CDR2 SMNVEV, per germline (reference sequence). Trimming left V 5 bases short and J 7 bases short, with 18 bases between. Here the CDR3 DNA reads TGTGCCAGCAGTCTAAAGGGGGGAGGGTGGCAGCCCCAGCATTTT. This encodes CASSLKGGGWQPQHF.

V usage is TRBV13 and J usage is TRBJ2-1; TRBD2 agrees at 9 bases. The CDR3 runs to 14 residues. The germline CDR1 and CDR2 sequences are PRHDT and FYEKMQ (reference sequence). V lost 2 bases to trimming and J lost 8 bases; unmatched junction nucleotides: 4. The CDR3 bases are TGTGCCAGCAGCTTACTAGCGGGATGGCATGAGCAGTTCTTC. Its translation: CASSLLAGWHEQFF.

In DNA, the CDR3 is TGTGCCAGCAGTGTTAGGACAGGGTCAGACATTCAGTACTTC. It encodes CASSVRTGSDIQYF. The chain has TRBV6-1 and TRBJ2-4; 8 bases line up with TRBD1. The CDR3 contains 14 residues. Germline loops: CDR1 MNHNS, CDR2 SASEGT. V was clipped by 4 bases and J by 8 bases; unmatched bases: 7.